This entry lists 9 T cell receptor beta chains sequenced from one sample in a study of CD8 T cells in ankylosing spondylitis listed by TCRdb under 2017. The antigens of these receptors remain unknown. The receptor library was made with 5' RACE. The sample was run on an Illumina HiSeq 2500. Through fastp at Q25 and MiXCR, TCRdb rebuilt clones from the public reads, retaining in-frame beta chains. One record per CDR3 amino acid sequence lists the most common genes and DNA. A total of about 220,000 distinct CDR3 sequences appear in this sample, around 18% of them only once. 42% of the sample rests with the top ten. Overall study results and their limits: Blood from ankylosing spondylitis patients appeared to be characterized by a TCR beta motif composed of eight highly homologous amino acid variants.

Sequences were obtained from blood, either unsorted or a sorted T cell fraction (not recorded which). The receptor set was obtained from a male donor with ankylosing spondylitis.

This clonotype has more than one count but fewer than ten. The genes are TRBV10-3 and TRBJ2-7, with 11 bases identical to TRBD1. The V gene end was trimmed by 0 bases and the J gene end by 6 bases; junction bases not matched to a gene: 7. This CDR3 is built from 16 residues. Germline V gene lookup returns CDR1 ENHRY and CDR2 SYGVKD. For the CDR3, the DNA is TGTGCCATCAGTGAGTCGGCCCCCGGGACAGGGGGCGAGCAGTACTTC. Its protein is CAISESAPGTGGEQYF.

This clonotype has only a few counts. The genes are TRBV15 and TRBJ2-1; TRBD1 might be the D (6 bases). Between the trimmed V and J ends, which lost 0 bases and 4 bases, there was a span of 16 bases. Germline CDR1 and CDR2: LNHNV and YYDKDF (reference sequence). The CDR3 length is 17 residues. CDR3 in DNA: TGTGCCACCAGCAGAGATCCCGTTTTACAGGGTTACAATGAGCAGTTCTTC. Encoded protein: CATSRDPVLQGYNEQFF.

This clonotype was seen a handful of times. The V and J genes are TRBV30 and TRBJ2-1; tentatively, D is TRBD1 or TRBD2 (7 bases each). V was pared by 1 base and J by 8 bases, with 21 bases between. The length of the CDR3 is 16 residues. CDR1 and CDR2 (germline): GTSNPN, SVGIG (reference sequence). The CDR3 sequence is CAWSGSAGGLLYEQFF. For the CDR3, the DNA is TGTGCCTGGAGTGGGTCGGCAGGGGGACTACTGTATGAGCAGTTCTTC.

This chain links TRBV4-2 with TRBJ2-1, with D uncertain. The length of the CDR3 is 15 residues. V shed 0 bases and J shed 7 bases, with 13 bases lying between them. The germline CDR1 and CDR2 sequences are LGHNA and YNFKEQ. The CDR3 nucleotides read TGTGCCAGCAGCCAAGACAGTACCCCTGGTAATGAGCAGTTCTTC. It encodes CASSQDSTPGNEQFF.

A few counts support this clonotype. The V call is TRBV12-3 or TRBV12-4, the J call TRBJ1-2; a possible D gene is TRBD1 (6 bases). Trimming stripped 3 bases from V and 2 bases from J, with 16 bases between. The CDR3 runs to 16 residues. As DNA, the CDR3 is TGTGCCAGCAGTTTCCGGGGGGCTTCGTTAAACTATGGCTACACCTTC. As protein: CASSFRGASLNYGYTF.

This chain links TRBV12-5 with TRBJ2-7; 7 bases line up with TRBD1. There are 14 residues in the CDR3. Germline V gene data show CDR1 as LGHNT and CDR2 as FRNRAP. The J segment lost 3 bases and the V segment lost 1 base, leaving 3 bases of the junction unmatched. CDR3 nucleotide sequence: TGTGCTAGTGGTTTGGGAAGGGACAGCTACGAGCAGTACTTC. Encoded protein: CASGLGRDSYEQYF.

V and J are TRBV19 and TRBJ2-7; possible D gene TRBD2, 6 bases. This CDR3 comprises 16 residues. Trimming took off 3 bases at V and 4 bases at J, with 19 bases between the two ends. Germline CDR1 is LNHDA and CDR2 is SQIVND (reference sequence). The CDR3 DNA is TGTGCCAGTAGTATGCGGGAAGGTGAGAAGATATACGAGCAGTACTTC. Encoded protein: CASSMREGEKIYEQYF.

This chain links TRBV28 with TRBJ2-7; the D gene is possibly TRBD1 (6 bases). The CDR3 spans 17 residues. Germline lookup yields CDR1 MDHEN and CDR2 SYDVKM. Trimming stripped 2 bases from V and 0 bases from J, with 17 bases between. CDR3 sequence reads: CASSLVTGKESSYEQYF. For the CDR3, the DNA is TGTGCCAGCAGTTTAGTTACAGGGAAGGAGAGCTCCTACGAGCAGTACTTC.

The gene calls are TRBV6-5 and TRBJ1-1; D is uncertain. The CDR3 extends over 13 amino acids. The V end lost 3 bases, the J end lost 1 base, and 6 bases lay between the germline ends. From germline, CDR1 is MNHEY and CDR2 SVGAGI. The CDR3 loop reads CASSYFWNTEAFF. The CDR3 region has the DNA TGTGCCAGCAGTTATTTCTGGAACACTGAAGCTTTCTTT.